Below are 5 T cell receptor beta chains sequenced from a single sample in a study of graft-versus-host responses after intestinal transplantation (dated by TCRdb to the early 2020s). The library was produced with the immunoSEQ multiplex PCR assay. Not all clones reach the TCRdb copy of this immuneACCESS table, which keeps in-frame sequences only. Checked studies attribute under half of the gap to unresolved V genes and leave the rest unexplained. In all, the sample holds about 92,000 clones, and just over 90% of those were seen once. Roughly 5.5% of the sample is held by the ten biggest clonotypes. Their cognate antigens are unknown. The sample's time point, from its label and the paper: cells obtained before transplantation from donor or recipient. The specimen comprised unstimulated CD8+ T cells sorted from spleen or lymph node cells, sampled before intestinal transplant. The origin of the receptors is a human donor who received an intestinal transplant.

The V and J genes are TRBV27 and TRBJ2-1; TRBD2 matches 10 bases. Germline CDR1 is MNHEY and CDR2 is SMNVEV (reference sequence). V shed 3 bases, J shed 4 bases, and the junction held 6 bases outside the gene matches. The CDR3 runs 16 residues. The CDR3 DNA follows: TGTGCCAGCAGTTTGGTAGCGGGAGGATTATACAATGAGCAGTTCTTC. It codes for CASSLVAGGLYNEQFF.

To note about this clone: Other nucleotide sequences from this sample produce the same CDR3. The chain combines TRBV6-6 with TRBJ2-7; D gene uncertain. The CDR3 consists of 13 residues. The germline CDR1 and CDR2 sequences are MNHNY and SVGAGI (reference sequence). With 0 bases removed from V and 2 bases from J, the gap between germline ends came to 5 bases. The DNA of the CDR3 is TGTGCCAGCAGTTACTCTGGGCCCTACGAGCAGTACTTC. It specifies CASSYSGPYEQYF.

This chain joins TRBV4-1 and TRBJ2-5; D remains ambiguous. This CDR3 comprises 15 residues. V lost 4 bases and J lost 3, with 15 bases in between. Germline CDR1 MGHRA, CDR2 YSYEKL. CDR3 in DNA: TGCGCCAGCAGCCGATTCGTCGTTAGTAAAGAGACCCAGTACTTC. This gives the protein CASSRFVVSKETQYF.

This clone was seen a few times. The CDR3 sequence is CASSQGLNSPLHF. In nucleotides, the CDR3 is TGTGCCAGCAGCCAGGGGTTAAATTCACCCCTCCACTTT. The genes are TRBV27 and TRBJ1-6; D possibly corresponds to TRBD1 (6 bases). In germline, CDR1 is MNHEY, CDR2 SMNVEV (reference sequence). The ends were cut back, 6 bases at V and 7 bases at J, with 10 bases in the middle. The CDR3 has 13 residues.

This chain uses TRBV5-4 with TRBJ2-2, with TRBD2 matching 12 bases. Germline V gene sequence: CDR1 SGHNT, CDR2 YYREEE (reference sequence). The J segment lost 4 bases and the V segment lost 4 bases, leaving 5 bases of the junction unmatched. The length of the CDR3 is 16 residues. The CDR3, as DNA: TGTGCCAGCAGCGCCCTGACTAGCGGGGGCACCGGGGAGCTGTTTTTT. The encoded protein is CASSALTSGGTGELFF. Full variable domain (missing parts from reference TRBV5-4 and TRBJ2-2): ETGVTQSPTHLIKTRGQQVTLRCSSQSGHNTVSWYQQALGQGPQFIFQYYREEENGRGNFPPRFSGLQFPNYSSELNVNALELDDSALYLCASSALTSGGTGELFFGEGSRLTVL.